The 21 T cell receptor beta chains in this list originate from one sample, sequenced in a study of cytomegalovirus exposure and HLA in healthy donors. 60 Vbeta and 13 Jbeta primers were used in PCR. Sequencing was performed with immunoSEQ multiplex PCR; in TCRdb, only in-frame clones are kept and a portion is missing. The sample has 150,000 or so clones; 60% to 85% are singletons. Source material: PBMCs. These receptors were collected from a middle-aged man in good health and CMV-seropositive.

Regarding this clone: Different DNA sequences within this sample yield the same CDR3. This chain links TRBV5-1 with TRBJ2-2; 10 bases fit TRBD2. The CDR3 covers 15 residues. J was trimmed by 4 bases and V by 1 base; bases with no gene match: 1. Germline CDR1 SGHRS, CDR2 YFSETQ. Here the CDR3 reads CASSLSGRGTGELFF. The CDR3 DNA reads TGCGCCAGCAGCTTGAGCGGGAGGGGCACCGGGGAGCTGTTTTTT.

The chain recombines TRBV11-1 with TRBJ2-1, with TRBD1 as a possible D gene (5 bases). Germline-derived CDR1 and CDR2 are SGHAT and FQDESV (reference sequence). Between the trimmed V and J ends, which lost 7 bases and 4 bases, there was a span of 14 bases. This CDR3 comprises 14 residues. The CDR3 DNA sequence: TGTGCCAGCACAGGGCAAGGGGCTTACAATGAGCAGTTCTTC. Its protein is CASTGQGAYNEQFF. The variable domain in full, with the rest retrieved from reference TRBV11-1 and TRBJ2-1, is EAEVAQSPRYKITEKSQAVAFWCDPISGHATLYWYRQILGQGPELLVQFQDESVVDDSQLPKDRFSAERLKGVDSTLKIQPAELGDSAMYLCASTGQGAYNEQFFGPGTRLTVL.

The chain employs TRBV14 and TRBJ1-2, with TRBD1 as a possible D gene (5 bases). This CDR3 is built from 12 residues. The ends were cut back, 6 bases at V and 4 bases at J, with 9 bases in the middle. Germline V gives CDR1 SGHDN, CDR2 FVKESK. CDR3 protein: CASSPDSYGYTF. CDR3 bases: TGTGCCAGCAGTCCAGACAGCTATGGCTACACCTTC. The variable domain in full, completed from reference TRBV14 and TRBJ1-2, reads EAGVTQFPSHSVIEKGQTVTLRCDPISGHDNLYWYRRVMGKEIKFLLHFVKESKQDESGMPNNRFLAERTGGTYSTLKVQPAELEDSGVYFCASSPDSYGYTFGSGTRLTVV.

The chain recombines TRBV7-9 with TRBJ2-3, with 11 bases identical to TRBD2. Germline V gene data show CDR1 as SEHNR and CDR2 as FQNEAQ (reference sequence). J was trimmed by 4 bases and V by 2 bases; bases with no gene match: 8. This CDR3 has 17 amino acids. This CDR3 reads CASSLLLAGGEADTQYF. DNA of the CDR3: TGTGCCAGCAGCTTACTGCTAGCGGGAGGAGAGGCAGATACGCAGTATTTT.

This clone was detected only a few times. The CDR3 loop reads CASRRTGTNYGYTF. DNA of the CDR3: TGTGCCAGTAGGAGGACGGGGACTAACTATGGCTACACCTTC. The chain joins TRBV19 to TRBJ1-2; D unclear. The CDR3 totals 14 residues. Trimming removed 6 bases at V and 0 bases at J, with 11 bases between. The germline V gene encodes CDR1 LNHDA and CDR2 SQIVND (reference sequence).

V usage is TRBV27 and J usage is TRBJ2-4; no reliable D call. Trimming removed 0 bases at V and 4 bases at J, with 10 bases between. Germline CDR1 reads MNHEY; CDR2 reads SMNVEV (reference sequence). CDR3 length equals 15 residues. This CDR3 reads CASSLSYSLKNIQYF. The DNA of the CDR3 is TGTGCCAGCAGTTTATCTTACTCCCTGAAAAACATTCAGTACTTC.

The chain combines TRBV7-2 with TRBJ2-5, with no clear D. Judging by the DNA end, TRBJ2-7 fits better; the J call may be wrong. Germline CDR1 and CDR2: SGHTA and FQGNSA. CDR3 length: 16 amino acids. In nucleotides, the CDR3 is TGTGCCAGCAGCTCGACAACCGGAACAGAACCCTACGAGCAGTACTTC. Its protein is CASSSTTGTEPYEQYF.

The chain links TRBV19 to TRBJ1-2; D is unresolved. The V gene lost 3 bases and the J gene lost 1 base, with 18 bases spanning the gap. The length of the CDR3 is 17 residues. The germline gives CDR1 LNHDA, CDR2 SQIVND (reference sequence). In DNA form, the CDR3 reads TGTGCCAGTAGTATCTCCACGGGAGGGCGACTTAACTATGGCTACACCTTC. It translates to CASSISTGGRLNYGYTF.

J is TRBJ2-7 and V is TRBV7-2, with TRBD2 as a possible D gene (6 bases). From germline, CDR1 is SGHTA and CDR2 FQGNSA. V dropped 5 bases and J dropped 1 base, with 12 bases sitting between them. The CDR3 runs to 14 residues. The CDR3 reads CASSALAVSYEQYF. CDR3 DNA: TGTGCCAGCAGCGCATTAGCGGTTTCCTACGAGCAGTACTTC.

The chain combines TRBV5-1 with TRBJ1-5; D uncertain. The germline CDR1 and CDR2 sequences are SGHRS and YFSETQ. This CDR3 has 17 residues. Trimming stripped 5 bases from V and 2 bases from J, with 20 bases between. This CDR3 reads CASSVSPQGGGNQPQHF. CDR3 nucleotide sequence: TGCGCCAGCAGTGTATCGCCCCAAGGAGGAGGCAATCAGCCCCAGCATTTT.

This clone was seen a handful of times. The rearrangement links TRBV13 to TRBJ2-3; 13 nucleotides align to TRBD2. Germline V gene sequence: CDR1 PRHDT, CDR2 FYEKMQ (reference sequence). The ends lost 5 bases at V and 0 bases at J; junction bases unmatched: 8. The CDR3 contains 18 residues. The CDR3 region has the DNA TGTGCCAGCAGCGTCACTAGCGGGAGGGCCTTAAGCACAGATACGCAGTATTTT. As protein: CASSVTSGRALSTDTQYF. Full variable domain (rest looked up from reference TRBV13 and TRBJ2-3): AAGVIQSPRHLIKEKRETATLKCYPIPRHDTVYWYQQGPGQDPQFLISFYEKMQSDKGSIPDRFSAQQFSDYHSELNMSSLELGDSALYFCASSVTSGRALSTDTQYFGPGTRLTVL.

The rearrangement joins TRBV5-5 to TRBJ2-5; perhaps TRBD2 as D (5 bases). Germline lookup yields CDR1 SGHKS and CDR2 YYEKEE (reference sequence). The CDR3 loop spans 14 amino acids. V was cut by 2 bases and J by 2 bases, with 10 bases left in between. The CDR3: CASSFRGLQETQYF. In DNA, the CDR3 is TGTGCCAGCAGCTTCCGCGGACTTCAAGAGACCCAGTACTTC.

The chain has TRBV5-1 and TRBJ1-2; TRBD1 is a possible D gene (5 bases). Per the germline V gene, CDR1 is SGHRS and CDR2 is YFSETQ. The CDR3 is made up of 14 amino acids. The V gene lost 0 bases and the J gene lost 5 bases, with 11 bases spanning the gap. The DNA of the CDR3 is TGCGCCAGCAGCTTGGCCGGGACTGCATATGGCTACACCTTC. Encoded protein: CASSLAGTAYGYTF.

The chain has TRBV5-4 and TRBJ2-1; D is undetermined. The CDR3 runs to 16 residues. Between the trimmed V and J ends, which lost 4 bases and 0 bases, there was a span of 14 bases. Germline V gives CDR1 SGHNT, CDR2 YYREEE (reference sequence). CDR3 nucleotides: TGTGCCAGCAGCATGGAGCCGTCCGGCTCCTACAATGAGCAGTTCTTC. Its translation is CASSMEPSGSYNEQFF.

The V call is TRBV7-2, the J call TRBJ2-7; weak D call: TRBD2 (6 bases). V lost 6 bases to trimming and J lost 7 bases, with 19 bases between them. The V gene's germline CDR1 is SGHTA and CDR2 FQGNSA. The CDR3 is 14 amino acids. CDR3 sequence reads: CASRQEGPMGEQYF. CDR3 nucleotides: TGTGCCAGCAGACAGGAGGGGCCGATGGGAGAGCAGTACTTC.

This clone was detected a few times. The chain combines TRBV4-3 with TRBJ1-6; TRBD1 is a possible D gene (5 bases). With 1 base removed from V and 9 bases from J, the gap between germline ends came to 10 bases. The CDR3 length is 14 residues. Germline lookup yields CDR1 LGHNA and CDR2 YSLEER. The CDR3 DNA sequence: TGCGCCAGCAGCCAAGGGCAGGGTGGTTCACCCCTCCACTTT. Its protein product is CASSQGQGGSPLHF.

Comment on this clone: The same CDR3 can be traced to other DNA sequences in this sample. The CDR3: CASSRGHPTSVGEETQYF. The CDR3 coding sequence is TGTGCCAGCAGCCGAGGACATCCCACTAGCGTAGGGGAAGAGACCCAGTACTTC. The genes are TRBV13 and TRBJ2-5, with TRBD2 matching over 7 bases. This CDR3 has 18 residues. Germline V gene data show CDR1 as PRHDT and CDR2 as FYEKMQ (reference sequence). V gave up 5 bases and J gave up 3 bases; unmatched junction bases: 18.

The V gene is TRBV6-5, the J gene TRBJ1-2; D is unresolved. Between the trimmed V and J ends, which lost 0 bases and 0 bases, there was a span of 8 bases. The length of the CDR3 is 15 residues. Germline CDR1 and CDR2: MNHEY and SVGAGI. Written as DNA, the CDR3 is TGTGCCAGCAGTTACTCGGCAGAAGCTAACTATGGCTACACCTTC. Encoded protein: CASSYSAEANYGYTF.

The chain employs TRBV19 and TRBJ2-5, with D perhaps matching TRBD1 (5 bases). V dropped 9 bases and J dropped 4 bases, with 12 bases sitting between them. The CDR3 extends over 12 amino acids. CDR1 is LNHDA, CDR2 SQIVND, per germline (reference sequence). DNA for the CDR3: TGTGCCAGCAGGGATTCCGGAGAGACCCAGTACTTC. Its translation is CASRDSGETQYF.

The table lists this clone with a few counts. V gene TRBV5-1 combines with J gene TRBJ1-2; TRBD1 agrees at 8 bases. The CDR3 contains 15 residues. J gave up 3 bases and V 3 bases, and 7 bases lay outside the gene matches. Germline-derived CDR1 and CDR2 are SGHRS and YFSETQ. The CDR3 reads CASSSGGQGYYGYTF. The CDR3 region has the DNA TGCGCCAGCAGCTCGGGAGGACAGGGATACTATGGCTACACCTTC.

This sequence joins TRBV7-2 and TRBJ2-5, with D maybe TRBD1 (6 bases). The V end was cut by 5 bases, the J end by 5 bases, with 18 bases between. Germline assignment: CDR1 SGHTA and CDR2 FQGNSA. The CDR3 sequence is 15 residues long. The CDR3 coding sequence is TGTGCCAGCAGCGCCCAACAGGGTTCGGGGGAGACCCAGTACTTC. This gives the protein CASSAQQGSGETQYF.